The present TCR beta chain was sequenced within a study of blood T cell repertoires in COVID-19 (dated by TCRdb to 2018 to 2021). Regarding the research as a whole: Samples covering the acute and convalescent phases of COVID-19 were provided by collaborators in the United States, Italy and Spain. The material from the prospective study consisted of cDNA or gDNA derived from T cells, B-cell-depleted T cells, or PBMCs. The dataset comprised deeply sampled blood TCRbeta repertoires from subjects exposed to, actively infected with, or recovered from COVID-19. The repertoires were released in a freely available public database intended as a resource for research on the immune response to SARS-CoV-2. The samples were drawn from two sources: the first 160 participants of the ongoing ImmuneRACE study, and 1,000 to 1,500 subjects contributed by 6 global collaborators. Sample metadata almost always included a de-identified subject ID, COVID-19 status, age in years and sex. Where available, HLA class I and class II types were taken from metadata supplied by the sample provider and were not determined by assay-based typing.

Each collaborating institution followed its own protocols to collect whole blood in K2EDTA tubes. For TCRbeta analysis, collaborators shipped samples in one of three forms: frozen whole blood, isolated PBMCs, or DNA extracted from either of those sample types. V is cut by 4 bases and J by 1 base, and the space between the germline ends is 16 bases. The germline V gene encodes CDR1 SGDLS and CDR2 YYNGEE. CDR3 length: 16 amino acids, cysteine to phenylalanine. Only CDR3 DNA is held: 48 bases, read in frame from base 1. There are a few counts of this clone. Its antigen specificity is not known. No much larger clonotype is one base removed from it; base qualities were not supplied. Broad study findings and their caveats: Clinical and demographic metadata were provided uncurated, with the amount varying by source and participant.

The immunoSEQ Assay, a bias-controlled multiplex PCR, was used to amplify TCRbeta CDR3 regions from genomic DNA. The authors' analysis ran thus. The number of nucleated cells in each sample was estimated by amplification of reference gene primers within the assay. To quantify the absolute abundance of each unique TCRbeta CDR3 rearrangement, sequence reads were collapsed and filtered. Productive Simpson clonality was computed per sample as the square root of Simpson's diversity index over productive rearrangements. Not all clones reach the TCRdb copy of this immuneACCESS table, which keeps in-frame sequences only. Checked studies attribute under half of the gap to unresolved V genes and leave the rest unexplained. The V and J calls and the clone size are those of that table, but D and trimming were determined from the DNA. Present in this sample are about 120,000 clones, approximately 68% of which were seen just once. The ten largest clones capture more than 7.5% of the sample.

Recombination connected TRBV9 to TRBJ2-3; the D segment could be TRBD2, given 6 matching bases. The source of this sequence is a woman between 55 and 75 years old with acute or convalescent COVID-19. The sequencing input was peripheral blood. The sequenced DNA is TGTGCCAGCAGCCCCCGGGGGTCGGGGGGCACAGATACGCAGTATTTT. It is translated as CASSPRGSGGTDTQYF.